Shown below are 5 T cell receptor beta chains from a single sample sequenced in a study of shared clonotypes between healthy human individuals. Sequenced by immunoSEQ multiplex PCR; TCRdb stores in-frame clones only, minus some. This sample has about 2 million clones; around 95% occur once, and the top ten carry approximately 0.13%. Sequenced input: naive CD4+ T cells sorted from blood. Subset meaning: CD45RA+ positively selected. The receptors here all came from a man aged 18 to 30 in good health.

The chain has TRBV6-6 and TRBJ2-1; TRBD2 agrees at 9 bases. Germline V gene lookup returns CDR1 MNHNY and CDR2 SVGAGI (reference sequence). V dropped 2 bases and J dropped 8; count of bases not matched to a gene: 7. This CDR3 comprises 15 residues. This chain's CDR3 is CASSYGPGLAYEQFF. CDR3 in DNA: TGTGCCAGCAGTTACGGACCGGGACTAGCATATGAGCAGTTCTTC.

The CDR3 here is CASSPSSLAGGTYEQYF. CDR3 DNA: TGTGCCAGCAGTCCTTCCTCCTTAGCGGGGGGGACGTACGAGCAGTACTTC. The chain employs TRBV5-4 and TRBJ2-7; 11 bases match TRBD2. V trimming: 5 bases; J trimming: 4 bases; junction bases outside the gene matches: 14. This CDR3 has 17 residues. CDR1 and CDR2 (germline): SGHNT, YYREEE (reference sequence).

The gene calls are TRBV6-6 and TRBJ1-5; D is possibly TRBD1 (6 bases). V was pared by 6 bases and J by 4 bases, with 13 bases between. Per germline, CDR1 MNHNY and CDR2 SVGAGI (reference sequence). The CDR3 runs to 14 residues. Here the CDR3 reads CASRGAGGNQPQHF. In DNA form, the CDR3 reads TGTGCCAGCAGGGGGGCCGGGGGTAATCAGCCCCAGCATTTT.

The chain uses TRBV5-1 and TRBJ2-1; TRBD2 aligns across 11 bases. This CDR3 contains 18 residues. V shed 5 bases, J shed 4 bases, and the junction held 14 bases outside the gene matches. Germline loops: CDR1 SGHRS, CDR2 YFSETQ. CDR3 loop: CASSPRGTSGGQYNEQFF. The CDR3, as DNA: TGCGCCAGCAGTCCCCGGGGAACTAGCGGGGGACAATACAATGAGCAGTTCTTC.

The rearrangement links TRBV30 to TRBJ1-1, with D possibly TRBD1 on 5 matching bases. Germline values: CDR1 GTSNPN, CDR2 SVGIG (reference sequence). This CDR3 contains 13 residues. V was shortened by 2 bases and J by 0 bases, with 7 bases between the two germline ends. The CDR3 protein is CAWSTQVNTEAFF. The CDR3 DNA is TGTGCCTGGAGTACACAGGTGAACACTGAAGCTTTCTTT.